This is a list of T cell receptor beta chains from one sample in a study of blood T cell repertoires in COVID-19. Profiled with immunoSEQ multiplex PCR; TCRdb holds only in-frame clones, not every one. This table has under 200,000 clones, roughly 80% appearing once. Material: peripheral blood. These receptors were obtained from a human donor in a cohort sampled during active COVID-19. Both conserved end residues are part of each CDR3. The order of the fields is V gene, clone size, J gene, D gene, CDR3 DNA, CDR3 protein. D genes are given only for firm matches. Not every row has a clone size; where given, it reads once, few, many or a size class.

V gene: TRBV7-2
clone size: -
J gene: TRBJ2-7
D gene: -
CDR3 DNA: TGTGCCAGCAGCCCTTCAGGGGCATCAACCTACGAGCAGTACTTC
CDR3 protein: CASSPSGASTYEQYF

V gene: TRBV12-3/TRBV12-4
clone size: -
J gene: TRBJ1-1
D gene: -
CDR3 DNA: TGTGCCAGCAGCCGGGGGGAGAACACTGAAGCTTTCTTT
CDR3 protein: CASSRGENTEAFF

V gene: TRBV28
clone size: -
J gene: TRBJ2-4
D gene: -
CDR3 DNA: TGTGCCAGCAGTTTTCCCCCAGGGGCTTTAGCCAAAAACATTCAGTACTTC
CDR3 protein: CASSFPPGALAKNIQYF

V gene: TRBV19
clone size: once
J gene: TRBJ1-2
D gene: TRBD1
CDR3 DNA: TGTGCCAGTAGTCGGACAGGGGAGGGGGATGGCTACACCTTC
CDR3 protein: CASSRTGEGDGYTF

V gene: TRBV6-2/TRBV6-3
clone size: -
J gene: TRBJ2-3
D gene: TRBD2
CDR3 DNA: TGTGCCAGCAGTTACTCCCTGGTAGCGGGCCAAACAGATACGCAGTATTTT
CDR3 protein: CASSYSLVAGQTDTQYF

V gene: TRBV18
clone size: -
J gene: TRBJ1-5
D gene: -
CDR3 DNA: TGTGCCAGCTCACTTGGACAGAACAATCAGCCCCAGCATTTT
CDR3 protein: CASSLGQNNQPQHF

V gene: TRBV12-3/TRBV12-4
clone size: -
J gene: TRBJ2-3
D gene: TRBD2
CDR3 DNA: TGTGCCAGCAGTTTGGGGGGGGATACGCAGTATTTT
CDR3 protein: CASSLGGDTQYF

V gene: TRBV5-6
clone size: -
J gene: TRBJ1-6
D gene: -
CDR3 DNA: TGTGCCAGCAGCTTGTCTGGGGCTCAATGGCCACCCCTCCACTTT
CDR3 protein: CASSLSGAQWPPLHF

V gene: TRBV5-1
clone size: once
J gene: TRBJ2-7
D gene: TRBD2
CDR3 DNA: TGCGCCAGCAGCTTGGAAACGGGAGGGCCCTACGAGCAGTACTTC
CDR3 protein: CASSLETGGPYEQYF

V gene: TRBV7-9
clone size: -
J gene: TRBJ1-3
D gene: -
CDR3 DNA: TGTGCCAGCAGCCGACTCGAGGGCAAAAAAAACACCATATATTTT
CDR3 protein: CASSRLEGKKNTIYF

V gene: TRBV29-1
clone size: -
J gene: TRBJ1-2
D gene: TRBD1
CDR3 DNA: TGCAGCGTGCGAAAACATGGGCCGGACAGGGATGGCTACACCTTC
CDR3 protein: CSVRKHGPDRDGYTF

V gene: TRBV7-3
clone size: -
J gene: TRBJ1-5
D gene: TRBD1
CDR3 DNA: TGTGCCAGCAGCGATACAACACAGGACAGGGGCAATCAGCCCCAGCATTTT
CDR3 protein: CASSDTTQDRGNQPQHF

V gene: TRBV4-3
clone size: few
J gene: TRBJ1-5
D gene: -
CDR3 DNA: TGCGCCAGCAGCCAAGATAGCGGGGGCCAGCCCCAGCATTTT
CDR3 protein: CASSQDSGGQPQHF

V gene: TRBV5-8
clone size: -
J gene: TRBJ1-5
D gene: TRBD1
CDR3 DNA: TGTGCCAGCAGCGTCGGGACAGGGGGCTTGCAGCCCCAGCATTTT
CDR3 protein: CASSVGTGGLQPQHF

V gene: TRBV7-2
clone size: once
J gene: TRBJ2-3
D gene: TRBD2
CDR3 DNA: TGTGCCAGCAGCGGGCGGTGGACTAGCGGCACAGATACGCAGTATTTT
CDR3 protein: CASSGRWTSGTDTQYF

V gene: TRBV27
clone size: -
J gene: TRBJ1-5
D gene: TRBD1
CDR3 DNA: TGTGCCAGCAGTTCCTCGGACAGGGACCAGCCCCAGCATTTT
CDR3 protein: CASSSSDRDQPQHF

V gene: TRBV6-5
clone size: once
J gene: TRBJ1-1
D gene: -
CDR3 DNA: TGTGCCAGCAGCCCCTGGGCATTCGGTGAAGCTTTCTTT
CDR3 protein: CASSPWAFGEAFF

V gene: TRBV9
clone size: -
J gene: TRBJ2-1
D gene: -
CDR3 DNA: TGTGCCAGCAGCGTAAATCCAGGGCTCTACAATGAGCAGTTCTTC
CDR3 protein: CASSVNPGLYNEQFF

V gene: TRBV3-1/TRBV3-2
clone size: -
J gene: TRBJ1-2
D gene: -
CDR3 DNA: TGTGCCAGCAGCCAAAGAGGGCCAGCCAAGGTCTATGGCTACACCTTC
CDR3 protein: CASSQRGPAKVYGYTF

V gene: TRBV28
clone size: -
J gene: TRBJ2-7
D gene: -
CDR3 DNA: TGTGCCAGCAGTTCGACTTCCAAGGGAGCTTACGAGCAGTACTTC
CDR3 protein: CASSSTSKGAYEQYF

V gene: TRBV7-9
clone size: -
J gene: TRBJ2-7
D gene: TRBD1
CDR3 DNA: TGTGCCAGCAGCTTAGAAGGGACAGGGAGCCACGAGCAGTACTTC
CDR3 protein: CASSLEGTGSHEQYF

V gene: TRBV9
clone size: -
J gene: TRBJ2-7
D gene: TRBD2
CDR3 DNA: TGTGCCAGCAGCGTAGGGGTGAGCGGGGGGGCTCCCTACGAGCAGTACTTC
CDR3 protein: CASSVGVSGGAPYEQYF

V gene: TRBV4-1
clone size: -
J gene: TRBJ1-5
D gene: TRBD1
CDR3 DNA: TGCGCCAGCAGCCAAGAAGGGGGCAACGGCAATCAGCCCCAGCATTTT
CDR3 protein: CASSQEGGNGNQPQHF

V gene: TRBV7-9
clone size: -
J gene: TRBJ2-7
D gene: -
CDR3 DNA: TGTGCCAGCAGCCCTGCCCTGGGGGCAGCATACGAGCAGTACTTC
CDR3 protein: CASSPALGAAYEQYF

V gene: TRBV6-2/TRBV6-3
clone size: -
J gene: TRBJ2-7
D gene: TRBD1
CDR3 DNA: TGTGCCAGCAGTCCAAGGACAGGGGGCTCCTACGAGCAGTACTTC
CDR3 protein: CASSPRTGGSYEQYF

V gene: TRBV14
clone size: few
J gene: TRBJ1-6
D gene: -
CDR3 DNA: TGTGCCAGCAGCCGGTACTACAATTCACCCCTCCACTTT
CDR3 protein: CASSRYYNSPLHF

V gene: TRBV7-9
clone size: -
J gene: TRBJ2-5
D gene: TRBD2
CDR3 DNA: TGTGCCAGCAGCTTAGGGGGGGGGACCCAGTACTTC
CDR3 protein: CASSLGGGTQYF

V gene: TRBV25-1
clone size: -
J gene: TRBJ1-4
D gene: TRBD1
CDR3 DNA: TGTGCCAGCAGTGACCCTGGACAGGGCTATAATGAAAAACTGTTTTTT
CDR3 protein: CASSDPGQGYNEKLFF

V gene: TRBV28
clone size: -
J gene: TRBJ1-5
D gene: -
CDR3 DNA: TGTGCCAGCAGTTTATCCTCGGGGTACAATCAGCCCCAGCATTTT
CDR3 protein: CASSLSSGYNQPQHF

V gene: TRBV4-1
clone size: -
J gene: TRBJ2-2
D gene: TRBD2
CDR3 DNA: TGCGCCAGCAGCCGAGGGACTAGCGGGGGGGCCGGGGAGCTGTTTTTT
CDR3 protein: CASSRGTSGGAGELFF

V gene: TRBV13
clone size: -
J gene: TRBJ2-7
D gene: -
CDR3 DNA: TGTGCCAGCAGCTTACTCAGGGGCGACGAGCAGTACTTC
CDR3 protein: CASSLLRGDEQYF

V gene: TRBV24-1
clone size: few
J gene: TRBJ2-1
D gene: -
CDR3 DNA: TGTGCCACCAGTGTAGGGGGGGCTGAGGCTGAGCAGTTCTTC
CDR3 protein: CATSVGGAEAEQFF

V gene: TRBV10-3
clone size: -
J gene: TRBJ2-5
D gene: TRBD1
CDR3 DNA: TGTGCCATCAGTGAGCCGACAGGGGGCGCAGAGACCCAGTACTTC
CDR3 protein: CAISEPTGGAETQYF

V gene: TRBV14
clone size: -
J gene: TRBJ1-2
D gene: -
CDR3 DNA: TGTGCCAGCAGCCAAACCGGGACAACGGGCTACACCTTC
CDR3 protein: CASSQTGTTGYTF

V gene: TRBV12-3/TRBV12-4
clone size: -
J gene: TRBJ1-2
D gene: TRBD1
CDR3 DNA: TGTGCCAGCAGTTTAGGGAACAGGGGGGGCTACACCTTC
CDR3 protein: CASSLGNRGGYTF

V gene: TRBV5-4
clone size: once
J gene: TRBJ2-6
D gene: TRBD1
CDR3 DNA: TGTGCCAGCAGCTCCGCCGGGACAGGGAGCTCTGGGGCCAACGTCCTGACTTTC
CDR3 protein: CASSSAGTGSSGANVLTF

V gene: TRBV6-5
clone size: -
J gene: TRBJ2-3
D gene: TRBD2
CDR3 DNA: TGTGCCAGCAGTTACTCGGTGACTAGCTCCGCAGATACGCAGTATTTT
CDR3 protein: CASSYSVTSSADTQYF